This TCR beta chain was sequenced in a study of human T cells and chemical hapten exposure. Study-level findings and limits: The number of TCRs above 1 in 1000 frequency did not change after DPC sensitization.

Germline-derived CDR1 and CDR2 are MNHNY and SVGAGI (reference sequence). The CDR3 is 13 amino acids. The J segment lost 4 bases and the V segment lost 4 bases, leaving 0 bases of the junction unmatched. This clonotype has only a few counts. Its antigen remains unknown. The time point denotes: patch test 3, about 24 weeks after DPC sensitization. As to treatment: therapeutic diphenylcyclopropenone sensitization with weekly scalp DPC. One entry per CDR3 protein, called by TCRdb with MiXCR from the RACE reads. The table lists more than 85,000 distinct CDR3 sequences, approximately 36% of them singletons.

Sequenced here: whole blood, sampled in connection with sensitization to the hapten diphenylcyclopropenone (DPC). The sequence derives from a man aged 35-49 years with alopecia areata. Some clones in this sample may be carry-over from other donors' samples. This chain connects TRBV6-6 to TRBJ2-7; 11 bases agree with TRBD2. The CDR3 region is CASSLAGGYEQYF. The CDR3 DNA is TGTGCCAGCAGTTTAGCGGGAGGGTACGAGCAGTACTTC.